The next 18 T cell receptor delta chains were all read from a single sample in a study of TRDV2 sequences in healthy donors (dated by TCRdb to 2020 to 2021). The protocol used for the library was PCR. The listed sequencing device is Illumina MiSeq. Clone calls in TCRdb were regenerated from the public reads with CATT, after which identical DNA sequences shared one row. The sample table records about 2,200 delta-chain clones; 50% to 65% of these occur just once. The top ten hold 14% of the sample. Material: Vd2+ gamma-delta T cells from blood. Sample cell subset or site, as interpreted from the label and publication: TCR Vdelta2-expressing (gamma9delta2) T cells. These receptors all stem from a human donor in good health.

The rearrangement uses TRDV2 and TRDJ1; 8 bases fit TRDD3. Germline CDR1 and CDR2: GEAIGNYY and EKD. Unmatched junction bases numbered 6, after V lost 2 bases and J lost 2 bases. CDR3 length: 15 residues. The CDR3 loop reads CACDSLGEETDKLIF. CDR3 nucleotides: TGTGCCTGTGACAGCCTGGGGGAGGAGACCGATAAACTCATCTTT.

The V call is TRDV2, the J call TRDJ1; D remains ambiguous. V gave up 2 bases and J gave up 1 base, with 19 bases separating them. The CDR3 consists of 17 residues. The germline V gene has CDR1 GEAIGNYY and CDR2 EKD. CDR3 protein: CACDNLLGRGGTDKLIF. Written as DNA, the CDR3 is TGTGCCTGTGACAATTTACTCGGTAGAGGTGGCACCGATAAACTCATCTTT.

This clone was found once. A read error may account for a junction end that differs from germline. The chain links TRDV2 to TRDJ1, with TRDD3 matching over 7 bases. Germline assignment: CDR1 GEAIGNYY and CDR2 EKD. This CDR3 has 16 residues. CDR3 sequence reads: CACDNVGGGNTGKLIF. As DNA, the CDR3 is TGTGCCTGTGACAATGTAGGTGGGGGAAACACCGGTAAACTCATCTTT.

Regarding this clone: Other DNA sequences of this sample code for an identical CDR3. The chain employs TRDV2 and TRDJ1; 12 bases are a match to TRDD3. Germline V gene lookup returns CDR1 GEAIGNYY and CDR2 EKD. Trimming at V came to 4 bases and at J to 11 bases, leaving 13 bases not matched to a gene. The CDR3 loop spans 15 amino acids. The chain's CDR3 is CACDPLGDTRGELIF. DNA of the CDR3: TGTGCCTGTGATCCACTGGGGGATACAAGGGGAGAGCTCATCTTT.

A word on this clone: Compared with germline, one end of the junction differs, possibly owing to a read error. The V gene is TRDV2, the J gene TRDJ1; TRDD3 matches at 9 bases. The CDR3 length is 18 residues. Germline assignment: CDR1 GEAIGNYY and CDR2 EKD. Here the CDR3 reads CACDPLLGDSSYTAKLIF. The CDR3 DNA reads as TGTGCCTGTGACCCGCTACTGGGGGACTCCTCGTACACCGCTAAACTCATCTTT.

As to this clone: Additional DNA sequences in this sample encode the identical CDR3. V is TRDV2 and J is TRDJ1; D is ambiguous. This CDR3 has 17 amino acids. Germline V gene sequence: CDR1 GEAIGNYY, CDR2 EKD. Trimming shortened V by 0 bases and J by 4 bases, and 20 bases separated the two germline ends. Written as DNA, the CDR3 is TGTGCCTGTGACACCGTAGGAGGTACGCGAGGGGTCGATAAACTCATCTTT. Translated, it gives CACDTVGGTRGVDKLIF.

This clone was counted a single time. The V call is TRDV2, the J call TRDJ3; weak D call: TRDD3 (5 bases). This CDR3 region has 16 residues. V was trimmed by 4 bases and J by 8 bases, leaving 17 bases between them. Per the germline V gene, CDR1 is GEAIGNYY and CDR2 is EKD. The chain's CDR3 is CACDPVGISYTRQMFF. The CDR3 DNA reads TGTGCCTGTGATCCCGTAGGGATCTCGTACACCCGACAGATGTTTTTC.

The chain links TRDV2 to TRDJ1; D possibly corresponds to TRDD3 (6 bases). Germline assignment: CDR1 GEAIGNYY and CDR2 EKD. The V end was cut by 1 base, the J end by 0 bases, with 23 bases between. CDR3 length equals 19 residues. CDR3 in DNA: TGTGCCTGTGACACTGTCCGCGGGACTAATGGGGGGCACACCGATAAACTCATCTTT. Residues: CACDTVRGTNGGHTDKLIF.

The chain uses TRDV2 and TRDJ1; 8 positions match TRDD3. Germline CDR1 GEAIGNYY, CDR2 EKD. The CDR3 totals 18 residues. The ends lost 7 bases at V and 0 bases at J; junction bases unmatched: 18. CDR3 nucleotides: TGTGCCTGCGAGCCTGTACTGGGGGTCGATTCGTACACCGATAAACTCATCTTT. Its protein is CACEPVLGVDSYTDKLIF.

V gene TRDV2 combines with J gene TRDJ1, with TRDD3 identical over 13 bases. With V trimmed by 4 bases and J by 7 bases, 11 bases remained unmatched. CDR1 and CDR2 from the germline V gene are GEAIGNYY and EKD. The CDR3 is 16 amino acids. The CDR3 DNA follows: TGTGCCTGTGAACCTCTACTGGGGGATACGCCGCGTAAACTCATCTTT. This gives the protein CACEPLLGDTPRKLIF.

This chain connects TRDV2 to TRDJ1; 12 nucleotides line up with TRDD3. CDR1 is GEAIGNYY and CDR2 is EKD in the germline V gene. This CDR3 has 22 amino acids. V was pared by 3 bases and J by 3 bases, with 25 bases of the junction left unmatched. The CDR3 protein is CACDHLRISILGDTRTPDKLIF. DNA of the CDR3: TGTGCCTGTGACCACCTTCGGATTTCGATCCTGGGGGATACGAGGACCCCCGATAAACTCATCTTT.

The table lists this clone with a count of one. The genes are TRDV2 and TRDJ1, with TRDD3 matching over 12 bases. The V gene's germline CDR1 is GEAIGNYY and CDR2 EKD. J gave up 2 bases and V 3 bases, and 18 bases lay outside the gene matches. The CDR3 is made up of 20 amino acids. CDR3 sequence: CACDEVASSLGDTPTDKLIF. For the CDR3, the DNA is TGTGCCTGTGACGAGGTAGCCTCCTCCCTGGGGGATACGCCGACCGATAAACTCATCTTT.

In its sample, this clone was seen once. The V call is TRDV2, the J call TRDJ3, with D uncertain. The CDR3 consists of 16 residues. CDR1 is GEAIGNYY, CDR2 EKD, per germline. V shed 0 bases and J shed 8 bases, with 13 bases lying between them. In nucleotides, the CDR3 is TGTGCCTGTGACACCGTTGGACTTACGTACACCCGACAGATGTTTTTC. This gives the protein CACDTVGLTYTRQMFF.

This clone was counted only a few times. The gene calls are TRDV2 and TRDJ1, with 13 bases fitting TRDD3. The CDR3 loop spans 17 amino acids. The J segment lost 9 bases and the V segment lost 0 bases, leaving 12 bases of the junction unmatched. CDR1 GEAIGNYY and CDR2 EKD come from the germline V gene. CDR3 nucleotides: TGTGCCTGTGACACCCTCCGCCCGACTGGGGGATACGCTGAACTCATCTTT. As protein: CACDTLRPTGGYAELIF.

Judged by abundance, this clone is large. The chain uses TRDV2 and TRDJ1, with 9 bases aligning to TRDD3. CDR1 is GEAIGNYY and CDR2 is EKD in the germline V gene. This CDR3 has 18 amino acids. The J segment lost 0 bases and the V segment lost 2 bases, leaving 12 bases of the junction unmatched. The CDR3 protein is CACDSIRTGGRNTDKLIF. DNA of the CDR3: TGTGCCTGTGACAGTATTAGGACTGGGGGACGTAACACCGATAAACTCATCTTT.

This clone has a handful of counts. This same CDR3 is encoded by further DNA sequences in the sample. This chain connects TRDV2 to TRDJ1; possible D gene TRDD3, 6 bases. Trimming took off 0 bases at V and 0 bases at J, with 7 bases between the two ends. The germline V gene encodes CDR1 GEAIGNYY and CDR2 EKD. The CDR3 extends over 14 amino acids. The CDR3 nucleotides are TGTGCCTGTGACACCCTGGGGTACACCGATAAACTCATCTTT. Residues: CACDTLGYTDKLIF.

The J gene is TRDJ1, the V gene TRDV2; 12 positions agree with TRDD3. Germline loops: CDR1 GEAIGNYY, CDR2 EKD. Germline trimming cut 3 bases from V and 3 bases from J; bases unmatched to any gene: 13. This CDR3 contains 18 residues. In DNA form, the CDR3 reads TGTGCCTGTGACTCCGTCGGCTGGGGGATACGGGAGGCCGATAAACTCATCTTT. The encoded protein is CACDSVGWGIREADKLIF.

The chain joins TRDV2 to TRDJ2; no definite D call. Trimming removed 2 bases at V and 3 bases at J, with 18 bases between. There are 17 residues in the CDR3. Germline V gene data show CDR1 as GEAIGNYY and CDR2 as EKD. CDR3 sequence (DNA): TGTGCCTGTGACAGACTAGGCGCTAGGACCGTGACAGCACAACTCTTCTTT. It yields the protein CACDRLGARTVTAQLFF.